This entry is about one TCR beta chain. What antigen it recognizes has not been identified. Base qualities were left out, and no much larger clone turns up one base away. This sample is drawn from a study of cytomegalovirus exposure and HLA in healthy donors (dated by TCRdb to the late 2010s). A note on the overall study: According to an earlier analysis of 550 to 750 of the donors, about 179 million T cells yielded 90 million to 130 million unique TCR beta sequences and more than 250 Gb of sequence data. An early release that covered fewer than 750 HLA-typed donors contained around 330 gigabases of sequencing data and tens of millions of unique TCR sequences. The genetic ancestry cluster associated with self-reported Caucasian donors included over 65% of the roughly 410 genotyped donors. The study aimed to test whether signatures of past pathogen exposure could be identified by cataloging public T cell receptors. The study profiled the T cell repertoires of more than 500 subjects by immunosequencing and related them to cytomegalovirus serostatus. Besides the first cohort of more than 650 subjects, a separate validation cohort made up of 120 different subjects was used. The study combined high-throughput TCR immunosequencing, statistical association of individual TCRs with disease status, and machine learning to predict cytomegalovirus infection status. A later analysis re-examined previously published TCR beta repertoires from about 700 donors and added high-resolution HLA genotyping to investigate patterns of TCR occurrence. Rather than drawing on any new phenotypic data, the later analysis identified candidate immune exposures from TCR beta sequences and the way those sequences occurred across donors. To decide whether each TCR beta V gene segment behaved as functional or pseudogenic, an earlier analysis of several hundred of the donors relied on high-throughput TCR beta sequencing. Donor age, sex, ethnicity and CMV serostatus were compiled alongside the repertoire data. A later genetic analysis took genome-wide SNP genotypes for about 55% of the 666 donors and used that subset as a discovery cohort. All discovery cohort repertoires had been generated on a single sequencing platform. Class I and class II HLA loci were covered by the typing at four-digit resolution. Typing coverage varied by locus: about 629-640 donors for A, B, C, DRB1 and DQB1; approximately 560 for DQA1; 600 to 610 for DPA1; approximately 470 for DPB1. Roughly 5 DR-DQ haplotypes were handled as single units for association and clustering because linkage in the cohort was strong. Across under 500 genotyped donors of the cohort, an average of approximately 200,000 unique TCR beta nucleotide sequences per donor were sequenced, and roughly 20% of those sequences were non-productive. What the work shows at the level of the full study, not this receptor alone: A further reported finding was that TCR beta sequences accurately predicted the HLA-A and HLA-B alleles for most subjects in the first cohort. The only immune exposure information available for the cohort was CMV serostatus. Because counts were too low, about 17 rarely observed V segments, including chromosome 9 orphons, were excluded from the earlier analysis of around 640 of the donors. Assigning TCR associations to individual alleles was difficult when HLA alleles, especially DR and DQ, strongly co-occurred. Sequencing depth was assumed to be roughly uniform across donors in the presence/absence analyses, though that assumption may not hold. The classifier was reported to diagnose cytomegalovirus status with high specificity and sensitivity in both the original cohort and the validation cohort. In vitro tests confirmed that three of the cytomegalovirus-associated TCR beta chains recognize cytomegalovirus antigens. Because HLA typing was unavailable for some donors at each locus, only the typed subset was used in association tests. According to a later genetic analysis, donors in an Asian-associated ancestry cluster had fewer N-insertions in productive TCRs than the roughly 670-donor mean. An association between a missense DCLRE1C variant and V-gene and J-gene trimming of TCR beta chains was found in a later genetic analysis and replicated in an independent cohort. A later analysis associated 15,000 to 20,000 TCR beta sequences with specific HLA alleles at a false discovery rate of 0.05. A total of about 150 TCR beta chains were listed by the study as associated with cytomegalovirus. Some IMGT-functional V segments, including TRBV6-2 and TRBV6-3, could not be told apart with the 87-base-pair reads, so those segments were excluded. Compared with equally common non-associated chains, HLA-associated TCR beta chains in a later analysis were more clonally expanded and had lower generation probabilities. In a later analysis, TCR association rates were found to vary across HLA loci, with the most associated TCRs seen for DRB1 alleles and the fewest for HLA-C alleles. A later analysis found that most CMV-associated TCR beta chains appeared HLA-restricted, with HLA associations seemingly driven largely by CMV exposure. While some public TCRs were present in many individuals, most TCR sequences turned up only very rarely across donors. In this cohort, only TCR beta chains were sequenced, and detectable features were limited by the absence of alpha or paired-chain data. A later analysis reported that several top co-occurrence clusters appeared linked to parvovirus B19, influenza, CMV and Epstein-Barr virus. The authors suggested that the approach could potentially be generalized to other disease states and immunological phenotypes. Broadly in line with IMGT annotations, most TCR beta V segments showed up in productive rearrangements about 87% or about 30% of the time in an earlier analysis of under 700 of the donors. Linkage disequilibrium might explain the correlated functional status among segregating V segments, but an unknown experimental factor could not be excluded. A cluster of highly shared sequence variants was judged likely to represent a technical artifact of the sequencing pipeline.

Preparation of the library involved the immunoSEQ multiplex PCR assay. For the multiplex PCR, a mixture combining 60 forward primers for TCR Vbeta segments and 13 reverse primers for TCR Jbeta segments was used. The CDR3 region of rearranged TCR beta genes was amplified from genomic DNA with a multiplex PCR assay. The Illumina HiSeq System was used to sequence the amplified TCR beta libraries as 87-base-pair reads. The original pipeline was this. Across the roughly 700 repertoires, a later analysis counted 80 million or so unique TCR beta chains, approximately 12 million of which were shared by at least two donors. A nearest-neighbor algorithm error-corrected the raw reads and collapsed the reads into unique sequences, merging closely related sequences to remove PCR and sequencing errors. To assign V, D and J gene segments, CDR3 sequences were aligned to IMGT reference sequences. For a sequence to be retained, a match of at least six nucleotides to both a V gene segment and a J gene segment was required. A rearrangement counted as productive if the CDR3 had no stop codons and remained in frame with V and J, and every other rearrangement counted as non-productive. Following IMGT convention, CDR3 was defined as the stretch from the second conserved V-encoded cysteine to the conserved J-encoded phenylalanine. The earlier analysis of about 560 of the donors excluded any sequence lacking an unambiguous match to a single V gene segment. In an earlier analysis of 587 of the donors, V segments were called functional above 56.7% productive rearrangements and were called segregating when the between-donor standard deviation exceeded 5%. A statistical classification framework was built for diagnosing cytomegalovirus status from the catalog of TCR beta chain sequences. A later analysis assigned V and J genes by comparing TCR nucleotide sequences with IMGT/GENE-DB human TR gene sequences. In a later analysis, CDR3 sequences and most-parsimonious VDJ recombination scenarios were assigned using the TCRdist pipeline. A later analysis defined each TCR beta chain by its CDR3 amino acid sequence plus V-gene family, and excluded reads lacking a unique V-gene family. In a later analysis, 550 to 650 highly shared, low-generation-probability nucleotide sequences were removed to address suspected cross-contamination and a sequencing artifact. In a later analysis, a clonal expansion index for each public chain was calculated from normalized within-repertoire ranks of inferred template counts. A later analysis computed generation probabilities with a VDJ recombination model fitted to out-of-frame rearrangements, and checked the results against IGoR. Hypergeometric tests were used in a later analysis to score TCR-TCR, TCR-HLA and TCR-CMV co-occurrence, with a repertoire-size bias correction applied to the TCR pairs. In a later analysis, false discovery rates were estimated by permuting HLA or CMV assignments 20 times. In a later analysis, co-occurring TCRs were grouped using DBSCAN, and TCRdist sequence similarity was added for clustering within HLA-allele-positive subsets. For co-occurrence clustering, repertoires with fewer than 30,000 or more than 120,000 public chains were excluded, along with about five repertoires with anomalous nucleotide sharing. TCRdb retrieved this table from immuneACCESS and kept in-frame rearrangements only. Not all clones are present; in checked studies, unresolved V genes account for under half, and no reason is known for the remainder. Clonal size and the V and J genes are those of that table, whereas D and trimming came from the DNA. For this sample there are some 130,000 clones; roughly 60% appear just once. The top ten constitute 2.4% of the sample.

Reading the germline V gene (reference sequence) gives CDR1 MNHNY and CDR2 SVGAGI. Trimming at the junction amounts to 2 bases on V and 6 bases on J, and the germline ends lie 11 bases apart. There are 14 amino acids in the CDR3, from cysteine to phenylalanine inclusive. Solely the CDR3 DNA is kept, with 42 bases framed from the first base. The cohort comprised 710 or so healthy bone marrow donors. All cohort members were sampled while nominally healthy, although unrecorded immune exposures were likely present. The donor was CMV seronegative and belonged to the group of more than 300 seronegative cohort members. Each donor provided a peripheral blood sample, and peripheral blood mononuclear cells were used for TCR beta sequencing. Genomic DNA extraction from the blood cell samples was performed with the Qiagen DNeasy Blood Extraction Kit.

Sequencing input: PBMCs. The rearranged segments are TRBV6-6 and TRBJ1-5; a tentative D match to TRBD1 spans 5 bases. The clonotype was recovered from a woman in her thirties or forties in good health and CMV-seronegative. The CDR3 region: CASSYEQGGQPQHF. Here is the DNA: TGTGCCAGCAGTTACGAGCAGGGAGGTCAGCCCCAGCATTTT.